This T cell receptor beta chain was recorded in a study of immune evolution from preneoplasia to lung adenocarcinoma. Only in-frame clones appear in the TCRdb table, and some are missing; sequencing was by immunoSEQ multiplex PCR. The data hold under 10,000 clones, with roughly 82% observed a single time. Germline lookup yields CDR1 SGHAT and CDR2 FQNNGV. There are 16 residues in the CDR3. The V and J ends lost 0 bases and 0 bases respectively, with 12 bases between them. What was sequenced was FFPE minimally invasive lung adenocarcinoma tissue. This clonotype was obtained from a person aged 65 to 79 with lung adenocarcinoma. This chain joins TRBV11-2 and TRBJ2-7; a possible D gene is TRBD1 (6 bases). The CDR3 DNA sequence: TGTGCCAGCAGCTTAGACAGTGGACAGCTCTCCTACGAGCAGTACTTC. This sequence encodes CASSLDSGQLSYEQYF.